This TCR beta chain originates from a study of cytomegalovirus exposure and HLA in healthy donors. Germline V gene lookup returns CDR1 GTSNPN and CDR2 SVGIG (reference sequence). Trimming cost V 5 bases and J 3 bases, with 16 bases left between them. The CDR3 sequence is 14 residues long. Regarding the study as a whole: The HLA-A and HLA-B alleles of most subjects were reportedly predicted accurately from TCR beta sequences. Excluded were some V segments that proved indistinguishable, including TRBV6-2 and TRBV6-3. Associated with cytomegalovirus, according to the listing, were 170 or so TCR beta chains. Several of the most significant clusters appeared, in a later analysis, to be linked to common viral pathogens.

This clone was picked up a small number of times. The antigen remains undetermined. PCR used 60 Vbeta primers and 13 Jbeta primers. Using immunoSEQ multiplex PCR, the repertoire was profiled, and TCRdb retains in-frame clones only, with some absent. The table records roughly 150,000 clones, about four fifths of them present only once. Sequenced: PBMCs. The TCR sequence derives from a woman in her thirties or forties in good health and CMV-seropositive. This chain links TRBV30 with TRBJ1-1, with a possible D match to TRBD1 (5 bases). CDR3 nucleotide sequence: TGTGCCTGGCACCCTCTGGGGGGGGACACTGAAGCTTTCTTT. Amino acid sequence: CAWHPLGGDTEAFF. Variable domain in full (rest from reference TRBV30 and TRBJ1-1): SQTIHQWPATLVQPVGSPLSLECTVEGTSNPNLYWYRQAAGRGLQLLFYSVGIGQISSEVPQNLSASRPQDRQFILSSKKLLLSDSGFYLCAWHPLGGDTEAFFGQGTRLTVV.